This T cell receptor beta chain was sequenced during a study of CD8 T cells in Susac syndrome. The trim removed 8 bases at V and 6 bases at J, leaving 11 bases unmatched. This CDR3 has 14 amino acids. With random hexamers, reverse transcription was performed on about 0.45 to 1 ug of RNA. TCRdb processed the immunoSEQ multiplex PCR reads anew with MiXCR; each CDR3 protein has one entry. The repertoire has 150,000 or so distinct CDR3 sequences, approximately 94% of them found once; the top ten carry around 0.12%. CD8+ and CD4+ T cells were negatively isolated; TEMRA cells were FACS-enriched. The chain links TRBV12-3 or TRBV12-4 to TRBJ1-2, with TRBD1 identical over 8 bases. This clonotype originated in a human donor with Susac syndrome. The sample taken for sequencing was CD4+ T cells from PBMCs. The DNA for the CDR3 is TGTGCCAGCTCGGCCAGGGAGACAGGGGATGGCTACACCTTC. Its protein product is CASSARETGDGYTF.